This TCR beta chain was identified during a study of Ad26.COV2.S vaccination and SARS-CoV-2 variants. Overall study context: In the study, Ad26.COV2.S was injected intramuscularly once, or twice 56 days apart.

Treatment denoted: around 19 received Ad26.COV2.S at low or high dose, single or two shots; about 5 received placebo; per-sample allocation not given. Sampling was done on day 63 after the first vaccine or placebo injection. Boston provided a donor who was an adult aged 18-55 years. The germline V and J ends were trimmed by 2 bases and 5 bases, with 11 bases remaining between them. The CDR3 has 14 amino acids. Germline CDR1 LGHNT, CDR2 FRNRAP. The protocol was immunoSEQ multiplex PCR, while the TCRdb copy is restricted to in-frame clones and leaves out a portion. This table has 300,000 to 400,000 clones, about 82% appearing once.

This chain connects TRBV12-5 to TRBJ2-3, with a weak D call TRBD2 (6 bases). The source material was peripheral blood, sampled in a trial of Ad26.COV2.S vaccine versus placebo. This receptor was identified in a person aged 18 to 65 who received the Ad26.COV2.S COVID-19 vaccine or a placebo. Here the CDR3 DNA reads TGTGCTAGTGGTTTGTCAGGAGGGGTAGATACGCAGTATTTT. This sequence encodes CASGLSGGVDTQYF. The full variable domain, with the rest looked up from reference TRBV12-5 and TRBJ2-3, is DARVTQTPRHKVTEMGQEVTMRCQPILGHNTVFWYRQTMMQGLELLAYFRNRAPLDDSGMPKDRFSAEMPDATLATLKIQPSEPRDSAVYFCASGLSGGVDTQYFGPGTRLTVL.